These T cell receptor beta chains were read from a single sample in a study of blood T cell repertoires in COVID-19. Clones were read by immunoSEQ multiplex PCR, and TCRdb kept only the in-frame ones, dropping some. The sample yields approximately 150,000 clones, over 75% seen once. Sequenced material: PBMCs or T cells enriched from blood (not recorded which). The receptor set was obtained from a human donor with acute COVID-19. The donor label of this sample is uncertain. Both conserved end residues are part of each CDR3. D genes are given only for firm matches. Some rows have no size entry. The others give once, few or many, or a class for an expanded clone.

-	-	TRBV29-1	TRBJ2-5	TGCAGCGGCACTACAGGGCCAGAGACCCAGTACTTC	CSGTTGPETQYF
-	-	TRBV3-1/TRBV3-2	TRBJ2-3	TGTGCCAGCAGCGAAGGGAATCCCGTGGGGAGAGATACGCAGTATTTT	CASSEGNPVGRDTQYF
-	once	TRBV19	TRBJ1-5	TGTGCCAGTAGTATAGCCACTATGGGCAGGGGAGACAATCAGCCCCAGCATTTT	CASSIATMGRGDNQPQHF
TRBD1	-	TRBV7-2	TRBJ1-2	TGTGCCAGCAGCCCCCCCCAGGGACAGGGAGTTGGCTACACCTTC	CASSPPQGQGVGYTF
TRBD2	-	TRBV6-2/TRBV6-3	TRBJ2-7	TGTGCCAGCAGTGACCCTCAGCGGGGGGGGCAGTACTTC	CASSDPQRGGQYF
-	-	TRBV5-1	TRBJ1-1	TGCGCCAGCAGCACTGGAGAGAAGACTGAAGCTTTCTTT	CASSTGEKTEAFF
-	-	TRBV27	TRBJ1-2	TGTGCCAGCAGTTTATCGGGGGCCCAGACTATCGATGGCTACACCTTC	CASSLSGAQTIDGYTF
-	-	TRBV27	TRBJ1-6	TGTGCCAGCAAACCGGGCTCAACCGGGGGATATAATTCACCCCTCCACTTT	CASKPGSTGGYNSPLHF
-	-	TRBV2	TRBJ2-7	TGTGCCAGCAGTGAAGCGCCGGGGTACGAGCAGTACTTC	CASSEAPGYEQYF
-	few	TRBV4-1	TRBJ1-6	TGCGCCAGCAGCCAAATCACCCTTGGGCATTCACCCCTCCACTTT	CASSQITLGHSPLHF
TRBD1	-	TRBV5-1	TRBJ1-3	TGCGCCAGCAGCTTGGCGGGACAGGGGTTAGGAAACACCATATATTTT	CASSLAGQGLGNTIYF
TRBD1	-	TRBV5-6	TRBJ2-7	TGTGCCAGCAGCTCACGCCGGGACAGACCCTACGAGCAGTACTTC	CASSSRRDRPYEQYF
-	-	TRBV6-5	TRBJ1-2	TGTGCCAGCAGTTACAAATGGGGGGGGAGCAACTATGGCTACACCTTC	CASSYKWGGSNYGYTF
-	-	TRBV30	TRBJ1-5	TGTGCCTGGAGTCCAGCAAACAGTCCCAATCAGCCCCAGCATTTT	CAWSPANSPNQPQHF
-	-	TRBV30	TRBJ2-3	TGTGCCTGGACCGACCCCCAGGGTTGGACAGATACGCAGTATTTT	CAWTDPQGWTDTQYF
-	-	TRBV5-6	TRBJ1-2	TGTGCCAGCAGCTTGGCCCCAGGGACTAACTATGGCTACACCTTC	CASSLAPGTNYGYTF
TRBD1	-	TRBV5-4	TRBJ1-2	TGTGCCAGCAGCTTGGTCGTGACAGGGGTAGACTATGGCTACACCTTC	CASSLVVTGVDYGYTF
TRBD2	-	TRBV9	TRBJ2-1	TGTGCCAGCAGCGTCAGCGGGGGGACCAGCAATGAGCAGTTCTTC	CASSVSGGTSNEQFF
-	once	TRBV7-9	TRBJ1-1	TGTGCCAGCAGCTTAGAACTGGCGACAGTTGAAGCTTTCTTT	CASSLELATVEAFF
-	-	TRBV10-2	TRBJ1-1	TGCGCCAGCGTGAGGGGCGGGGGGGACACTGAAGCTTTCTTT	CASVRGGGDTEAFF
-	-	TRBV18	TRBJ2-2	TGTGCCAGCTCACCGCTACAGGGAGCGAACACCGGGGAGCTGTTTTTT	CASSPLQGANTGELFF
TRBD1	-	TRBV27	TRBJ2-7	TGTGCCAGCAGTCCAGGGGGCCCCTACGAGCAGTACTTC	CASSPGGPYEQYF
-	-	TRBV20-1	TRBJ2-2	TGCAGTGCTATCGGGTACGGGGAGCTGTTTTTT	CSAIGYGELFF
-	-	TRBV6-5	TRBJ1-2	TGTGCCAGCAGTCCGGGTATGGGAGTGAGCTATGGCTACACCTTC	CASSPGMGVSYGYTF
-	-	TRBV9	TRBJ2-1	TGTGCCAGCAGCGCTGCCCCCCGACCCGGACTCCCCGCCTACAATGAGCAGTTCTTC	CASSAAPRPGLPAYNEQFF
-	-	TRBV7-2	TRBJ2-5	TGTGCCAGCAGCTTCAACAGCCTGCAAGAGACCCAGTACTTC	CASSFNSLQETQYF
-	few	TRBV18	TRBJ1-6	TGTGCCAGCTCACTAGAAACAGGTGATTCACCCCTCCACTTT	CASSLETGDSPLHF
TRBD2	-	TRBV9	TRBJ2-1	TGTGCCAGCAGCGTAGGCGGGGTAGCGGGGTCCTACAATGAGCAGTTCTTC	CASSVGGVAGSYNEQFF
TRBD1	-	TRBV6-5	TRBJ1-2	TGTGCCAGCAGTTACCCCCGGGACAGGGGGGACTATGGCTACACCTTC	CASSYPRDRGDYGYTF
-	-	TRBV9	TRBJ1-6	TGTGCCAGCAGCGTAGATGGCCGTAATTCACCCCTCCACTTT	CASSVDGRNSPLHF
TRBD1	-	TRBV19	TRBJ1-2	TGTGCCAGTAGTATATTTACAGGGGGCAGTCGTGGCTACACCTTC	CASSIFTGGSRGYTF
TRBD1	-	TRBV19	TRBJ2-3	TGTGCCAGTAACGACAGGGCGGGAGATACGCAGTATTTT	CASNDRAGDTQYF
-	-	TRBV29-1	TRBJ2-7	TGCAGCGTTGAAATCCTAGCCTCCTCCTACGAGCAGTACTTC	CSVEILASSYEQYF
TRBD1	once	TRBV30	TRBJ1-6	TGTGCCTGGAGGACAGGGGGCGTTTCACCCCTCCACTTT	CAWRTGGVSPLHF
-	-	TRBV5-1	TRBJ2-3	TGCGCCAGCAGCTACTCTTGGAAGGGAGGCACAGATACGCAGTATTTT	CASSYSWKGGTDTQYF
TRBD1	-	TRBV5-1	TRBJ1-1	TGCGCCAGCAGCCACGGAGGGGGCATGGGTGAAGCTTTCTTT	CASSHGGGMGEAFF
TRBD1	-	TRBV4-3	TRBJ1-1	TGCGCCAGCAGCCAAGAGACAGGGAGGAACACTGAAGCTTTCTTT	CASSQETGRNTEAFF
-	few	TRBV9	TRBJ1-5	TGTGCCAGCAGCGTATCAGGGATCGGCCAGCCCCAGCATTTT	CASSVSGIGQPQHF
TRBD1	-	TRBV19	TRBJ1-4	TGTGCCAGTCTCGAGGCCCGGACAGGGTGGAGAGAGACTAATGAAAAACTGTTTTTT	CASLEARTGWRETNEKLFF
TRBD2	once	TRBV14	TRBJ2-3	TGTGCCAGCAGCCCTAGCGGGGGAAGCACAGATACGCAGTATTTT	CASSPSGGSTDTQYF
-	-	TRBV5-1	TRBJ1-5	TGCGCCAGCAGCTTGGCAGGATTAAGCAATCAGCCCCAGCATTTT	CASSLAGLSNQPQHF
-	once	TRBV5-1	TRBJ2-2	TGCGCCAGCAGCTTGGCCACGGACACCGGGGAGCTGTTTTTT	CASSLATDTGELFF
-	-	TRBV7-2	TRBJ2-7	TGTGCCAGCAGCACCCGGTTCGAATCCTACGAGCAGTACTTC	CASSTRFESYEQYF
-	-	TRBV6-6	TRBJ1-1	TGTGCCAGCAGCCCCATTCAGAACACTGAAGCTTTCTTT	CASSPIQNTEAFF
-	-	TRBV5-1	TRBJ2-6	TGCGCCAGCAGACGGGTGGCTGGGGCCAACGTCCTGACTTTC	CASRRVAGANVLTF
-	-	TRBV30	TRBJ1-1	TGTGCCTGGAGTGTTACGCTAAACACTGAAGCTTTCTTT	CAWSVTLNTEAFF
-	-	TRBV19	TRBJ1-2	TGTGCCAGTTCTGACGACTCCTATGGCTACACCTTC	CASSDDSYGYTF
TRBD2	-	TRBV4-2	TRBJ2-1	TGTGCCAGCAGCCAGTCGAGCGGGGGAGAGCAGAATGAGCAGTTCTTC	CASSQSSGGEQNEQFF
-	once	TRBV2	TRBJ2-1	TGTGCCAGCAGTACAGACAATGAGCAGTTCTTC	CASSTDNEQFF
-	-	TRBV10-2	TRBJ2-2	TGCGCCAGCAGTGAGCCGAGGGTCCACACCGGGGAGCTGTTTTTT	CASSEPRVHTGELFF
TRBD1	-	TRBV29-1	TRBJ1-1	TGCAGCGTTACAGGGGGCCAGGGAACTGAAGCTTTCTTT	CSVTGGQGTEAFF
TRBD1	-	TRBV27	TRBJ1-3	TGTGCCAGCAGCACTCTTCCGGGACAGGCGACTGGAAACACCATATATTTT	CASSTLPGQATGNTIYF
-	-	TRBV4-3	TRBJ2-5	TGCGCCAGCAGCCACCGGAGGGCAGGGCCAGAGACCCAGTACTTC	CASSHRRAGPETQYF
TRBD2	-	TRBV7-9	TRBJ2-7	TGTGCCAGCAGCCCCGGGGGGAGCGGGGGGTCCTACGAGCAGTACTTC	CASSPGGSGGSYEQYF
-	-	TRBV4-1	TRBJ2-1	TGCGCCAGCAGCCAGCCCTCGGGAAACAATGAGCAGTTCTTC	CASSQPSGNNEQFF